Only a few counts were recorded for the clone carrying this T cell receptor beta chain. The record originates from a study of blood T cell repertoires in COVID-19. As for the study in general: COVID-19 samples, acute and convalescent, were from the United States, Italy and Spain.

Sequencing used immunoSEQ multiplex PCR; TCRdb keeps in-frame clones, though not all of them. The sample has about 250,000 clones, about 85% seen once. Clinical histories supplied by participants themselves formed the basis of cohort assignment. The germline gives CDR1 GTSNPN, CDR2 SVGIG (reference sequence). Trimming removed 4 bases from V and 1 base from J, with 12 bases in between. The length of the CDR3 is 14 residues. This TCR was sampled from a woman between 50 and 59 years old who had been exposed to COVID-19. The sample comprised PBMCs or T cells enriched from blood (not recorded which). This chain links TRBV30 with TRBJ2-3; no firm D call. This CDR3 is CAWNRASRTDTQYF. CDR3 DNA sequence: TGTGCCTGGAACCGAGCTTCACGCACAGATACGCAGTATTTT.